The present T cell receptor beta chain was sequenced within a study of blood T cells in healthy people across ages. The authors ran a second PCR of about 6 to 11 cycles using a sample-barcoded 5' primer and a J-beta primer mix. Every cDNA molecule carried a tag from a template-switch adaptor bearing 12 random nucleotides. From the 5' RACE reads, TCRdb called clonotypes with MiXCR, one entry per CDR3 protein. Among some 1.8 million distinct CDR3 sequences, about 39% were seen once, and the ten largest hold roughly 24%. Investigators took around 11 milliliters of peripheral blood from every donor. This clonotype has a count of ten or more. Its antigen remains unknown. The CDR3 is 15 residues long. Per germline, CDR1 ENHRY and CDR2 SYGVKD. V lost 5 bases, J lost 4 bases, and 12 bases lay in between. Study results and limitations: Significant beta diversity loss was already apparent by age approximately 38, declining roughly linearly. PBMCs left unsorted prevented a conclusive naive versus antigen-experienced comparison.

Sequencing was done on a sample of blood. The chain links TRBV10-3 to TRBJ2-6; weak D call: TRBD1 (5 bases). This TCR derives from a human donor in good health. The DNA for the CDR3 is TGTGCCATCAGTATGGCAGGGTCCGGGGCCAACGTCCTGACTTTC. Encoded protein: CAISMAGSGANVLTF.